This entry features one T cell receptor beta chain sequence. Its antigen is unknown. These data come from a study of cytomegalovirus exposure and HLA in healthy donors. Study results and caveats: About 87% or about 30% of the time was how often most TCR beta V segments were productive, according to an earlier analysis.

CDR1 is PRHDT and CDR2 is FYEKMQ in the germline V gene (reference sequence). The V end lost 8 bases, the J end lost 0 bases, and 10 bases lay between the germline ends. The CDR3 is 13 residues long. Primers for the PCR totalled 60 Vbeta and 13 Jbeta. Study processing details: Per a later analysis, the number of unique TCR beta chains was around 79 million, of which about 11 million were shared. Assay: immunoSEQ multiplex PCR; the TCRdb copy retains only in-frame clones and omits some. The V and J calls and clone size were taken over from that table, and D and trimming were inferred from the DNA. The data show 200,000 to 250,000 clones, roughly four fifths seen once.

The rearrangement uses TRBV13 and TRBJ1-1, with D possibly matching TRBD1 (5 bases). This receptor was identified in a girl aged 2-10 years in good health and CMV-seronegative. The sample comprised PBMCs. In nucleotides, the CDR3 is TGTGCCAGCGTAAAGGGGATGAACACTGAAGCTTTCTTT. This gives the protein CASVKGMNTEAFF.